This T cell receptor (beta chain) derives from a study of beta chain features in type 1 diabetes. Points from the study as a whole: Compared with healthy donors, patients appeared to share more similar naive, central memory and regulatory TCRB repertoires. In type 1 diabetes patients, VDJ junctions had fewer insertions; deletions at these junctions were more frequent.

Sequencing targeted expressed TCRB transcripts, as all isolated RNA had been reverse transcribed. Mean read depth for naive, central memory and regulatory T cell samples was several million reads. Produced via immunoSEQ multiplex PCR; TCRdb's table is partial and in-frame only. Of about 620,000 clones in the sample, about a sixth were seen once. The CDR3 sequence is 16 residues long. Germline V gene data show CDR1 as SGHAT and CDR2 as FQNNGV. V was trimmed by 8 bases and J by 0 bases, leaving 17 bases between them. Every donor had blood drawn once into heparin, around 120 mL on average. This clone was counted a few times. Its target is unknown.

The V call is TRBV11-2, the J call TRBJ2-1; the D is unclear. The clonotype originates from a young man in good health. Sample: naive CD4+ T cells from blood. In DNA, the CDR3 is TGTGCCAGCGAACGATCCGTAGGTATCTCCTACAATGAGCAGTTCTTC. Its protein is CASERSVGISYNEQFF. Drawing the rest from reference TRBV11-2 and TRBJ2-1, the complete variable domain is EAGVAQSPRYKIIEKRQSVAFWCNPISGHATLYWYQQILGQGPKLLIQFQNNGVVDDSQLPKDRFSAERLKGVDSTLKIQPAKLEDSAVYLCASERSVGISYNEQFFGPGTRLTVL.